The 4 T cell receptor beta chains below come from one sample, sequenced in a study of T cells after yellow fever vaccination. MiXCR, applied by TCRdb to the 5' RACE reads, yields one record per CDR3 protein. This table has a few hundred thousand distinct CDR3 sequences, approximately 8% appearing once. The sample consisted of CD4+ T cells sorted from PBMCs, taken 5 days after the yellow fever booster vaccination. The receptors originated from a man aged 18 to 30 who received the YFV17D yellow fever vaccine.

There are many counts of this clonotype. The chain uses TRBV7-3 and TRBJ2-1, with 13 bases fitting TRBD2. V trimming: 5 bases; J trimming: 10 bases; junction bases outside the gene matches: 5. Looked up from germline, CDR1 is SGHTA and CDR2 is FQGTGA. The CDR3 loop spans 14 amino acids. DNA of the CDR3: TGTGCCAGCAGCCTCCTGGGACTAGCGGGGGAGCAGTTCTTC. Encoded protein: CASSLLGLAGEQFF.

The chain recombines TRBV30 with TRBJ1-1, with TRBD1 as a possible D gene (6 bases). The V end lost 3 bases, the J end lost 11 bases, and 16 bases lay between the germline ends. The CDR3 length is 12 residues. CDR1 is GTSNPN and CDR2 is SVGIG in the germline V gene (reference sequence). This chain's CDR3 is CAWSDPRDRAFF. CDR3 DNA sequence: TGTGCCTGGAGCGACCCCCGTGACAGGGCTTTCTTT.

The CDR3 region is CASSLSRRATNEKLFF. CDR3 nucleotide sequence: TGTGCCAGCAGCTTATCTCGCAGGGCAACTAATGAAAAACTGTTTTTT. This sequence joins TRBV11-2 and TRBJ1-4, with D tentatively TRBD1 (5 bases). Germline CDR1 and CDR2: SGHAT and FQNNGV. The V gene lost 2 bases and the J gene lost 0 bases, with 10 bases spanning the gap. The CDR3 runs to 16 residues.

This clonotype was recorded a few times. V is TRBV28 and J is TRBJ2-7; D not certain. The CDR3 runs to 13 residues. The ends were cut back, 2 bases at V and 4 bases at J, with 9 bases in the middle. Per the germline V gene, CDR1 is MDHEN and CDR2 is SYDVKM. The CDR3 spells CASSLTLRYEQYV. The CDR3 nucleotides are TGTGCCAGCAGTTTAACTCTGAGGTACGAGCAGTACGTC.